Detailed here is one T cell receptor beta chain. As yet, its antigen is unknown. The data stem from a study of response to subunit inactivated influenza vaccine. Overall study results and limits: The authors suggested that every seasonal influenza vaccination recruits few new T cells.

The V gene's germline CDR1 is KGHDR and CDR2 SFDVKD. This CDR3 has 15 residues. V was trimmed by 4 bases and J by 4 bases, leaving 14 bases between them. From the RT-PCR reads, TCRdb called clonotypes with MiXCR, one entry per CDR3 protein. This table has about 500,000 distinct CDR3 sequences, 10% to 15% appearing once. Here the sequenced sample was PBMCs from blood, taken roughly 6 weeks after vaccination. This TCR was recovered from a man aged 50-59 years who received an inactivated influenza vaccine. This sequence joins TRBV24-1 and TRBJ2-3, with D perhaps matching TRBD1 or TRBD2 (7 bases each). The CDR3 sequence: CATSDPGGGPDTQYF. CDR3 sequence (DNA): TGTGCCACCAGTGACCCAGGGGGGGGTCCAGATACGCAGTATTTT.